This T cell receptor beta chain came from a study of T cell responses to AZD1222 COVID-19 vaccine. Regarding the study as a whole: Spike-specific TCR breadth and depth went up after people got two AZD1222 doses. White British people made up most donors, females outnumbered males, and clonal diversity was possibly underestimated.

There are 15 residues in the CDR3. J lost 1 base, V lost 2 bases, and 3 bases had no gene match. Germline V gene sequence: CDR1 SEHNR, CDR2 FQNEAQ (reference sequence). Worth noting for this clone: What it binds is not known.

Assay used: immunoSEQ multiplex PCR; TCRdb lists only in-frame clones, some missing. Of about 97,000 clones listed, 70% to 90% are singletons. The sequencing here drew on peripheral blood, taken on day 0 of AZD1222 vaccination. The TCR originated in an adult in good health. This chain joins TRBV7-9 and TRBJ1-1, with 8 bases matching TRBD1. This CDR3 is CASSLPGTGNTEAFF. In DNA, the CDR3 is TGTGCCAGCAGCTTACCCGGGACAGGGAACACTGAAGCTTTCTTT.